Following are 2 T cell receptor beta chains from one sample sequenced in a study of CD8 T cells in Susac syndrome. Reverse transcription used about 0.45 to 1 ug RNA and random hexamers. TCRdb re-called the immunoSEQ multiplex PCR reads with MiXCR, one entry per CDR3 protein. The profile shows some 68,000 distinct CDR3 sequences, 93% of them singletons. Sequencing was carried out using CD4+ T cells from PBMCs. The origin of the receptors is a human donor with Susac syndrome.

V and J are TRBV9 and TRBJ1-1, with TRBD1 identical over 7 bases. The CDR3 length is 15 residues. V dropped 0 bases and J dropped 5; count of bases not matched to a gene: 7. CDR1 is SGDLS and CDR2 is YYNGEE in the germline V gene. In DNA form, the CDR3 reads TGTGCCAGCAGCGTAGGGGCAGCCAGGGGGACTGAAGCTTTCTTT. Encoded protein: CASSVGAARGTEAFF.

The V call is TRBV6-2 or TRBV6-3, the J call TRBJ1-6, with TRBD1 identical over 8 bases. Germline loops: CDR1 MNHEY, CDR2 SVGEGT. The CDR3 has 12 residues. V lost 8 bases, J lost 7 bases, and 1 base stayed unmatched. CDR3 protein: CASRDRNSPLHF. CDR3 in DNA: TGTGCCAGCCGGGACAGGAATTCACCCCTCCACTTT.